The text below deals with one T cell receptor (beta chain). There are 14 residues in the CDR3. CDR1 is ENHRY and CDR2 is SYGVKD in the germline V gene. The V gene lost 5 bases and the J gene lost 8 bases, with 18 bases spanning the gap. This record belongs to a study of T cell clones after liver transplantation. Study background: At least one year of complete immunosuppression withdrawal without enzymes over twice normal defined tolerance.

Method: immunoSEQ multiplex PCR; TCRdb's copy keeps in-frame clones and lacks some. In the table there are tens of thousands of clones, 70% to 80% of which are singletons. The sequences come from CD4+ T cells from blood, collected before liver transplant. The sequence was obtained from a human donor who received a liver transplant. The V call is TRBV10-3, the J call TRBJ1-1; weak D call: TRBD1 (6 bases). The CDR3 loop reads CAISIPGHQEEAFF. In DNA form, the CDR3 reads TGTGCCATCAGTATTCCGGGACACCAAGAAGAAGCTTTCTTT.